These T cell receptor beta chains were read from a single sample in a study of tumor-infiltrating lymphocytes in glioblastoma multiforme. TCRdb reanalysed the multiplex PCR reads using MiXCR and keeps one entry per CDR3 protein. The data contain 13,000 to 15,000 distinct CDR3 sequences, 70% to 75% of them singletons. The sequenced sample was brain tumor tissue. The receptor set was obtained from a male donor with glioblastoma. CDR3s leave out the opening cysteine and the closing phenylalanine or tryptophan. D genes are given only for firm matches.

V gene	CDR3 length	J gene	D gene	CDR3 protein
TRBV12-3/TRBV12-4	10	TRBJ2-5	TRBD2	ASSAAGQTQY
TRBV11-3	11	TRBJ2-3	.	ASSQTVTDTQY
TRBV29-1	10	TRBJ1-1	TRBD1	SVRQGTPEAF
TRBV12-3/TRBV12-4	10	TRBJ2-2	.	ASSSSTGELF
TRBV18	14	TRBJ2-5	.	ASSPGAGAYQETQY
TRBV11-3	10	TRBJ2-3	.	DSSLAPDTQY
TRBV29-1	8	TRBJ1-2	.	SIDQNGYA
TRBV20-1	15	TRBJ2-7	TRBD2	SARPDPGLAGDYEQN
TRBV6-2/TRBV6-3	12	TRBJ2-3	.	ASTRGRDSDTQY
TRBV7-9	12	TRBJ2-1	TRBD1	ASSRTGTYNEQF
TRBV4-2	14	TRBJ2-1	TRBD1	ASSLGTDRAYNEQL
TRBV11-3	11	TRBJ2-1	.	ASSTRGEGELF
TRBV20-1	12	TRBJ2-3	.	SATGTLTSDTQY
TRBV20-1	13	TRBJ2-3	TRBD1	SVLRTGTTLNTRH
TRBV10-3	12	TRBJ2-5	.	AISESDTRETQY